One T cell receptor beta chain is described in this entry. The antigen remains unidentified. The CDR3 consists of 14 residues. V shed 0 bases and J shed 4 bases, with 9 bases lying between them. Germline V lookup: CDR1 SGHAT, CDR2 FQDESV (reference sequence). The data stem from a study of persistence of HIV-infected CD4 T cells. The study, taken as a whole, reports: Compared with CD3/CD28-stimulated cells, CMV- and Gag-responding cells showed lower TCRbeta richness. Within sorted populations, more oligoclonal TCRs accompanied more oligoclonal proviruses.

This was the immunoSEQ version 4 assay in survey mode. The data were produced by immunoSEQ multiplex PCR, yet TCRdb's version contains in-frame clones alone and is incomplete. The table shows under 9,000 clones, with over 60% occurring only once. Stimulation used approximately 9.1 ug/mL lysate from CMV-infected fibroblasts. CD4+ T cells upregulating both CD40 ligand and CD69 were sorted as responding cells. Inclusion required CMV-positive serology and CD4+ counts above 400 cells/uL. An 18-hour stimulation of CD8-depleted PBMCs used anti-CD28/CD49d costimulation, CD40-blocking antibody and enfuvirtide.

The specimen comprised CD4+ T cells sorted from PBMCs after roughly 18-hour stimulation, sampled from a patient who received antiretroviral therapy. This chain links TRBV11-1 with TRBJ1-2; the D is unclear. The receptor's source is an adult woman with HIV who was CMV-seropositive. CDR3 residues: CASSLAITGYGYTF. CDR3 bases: TGTGCCAGCAGCTTAGCGATAACCGGCTATGGCTACACCTTC. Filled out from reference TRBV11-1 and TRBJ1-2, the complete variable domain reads EAEVAQSPRYKITEKSQAVAFWCDPISGHATLYWYRQILGQGPELLVQFQDESVVDDSQLPKDRFSAERLKGVDSTLKIQPAELGDSAMYLCASSLAITGYGYTFGSGTRLTVV.